This T cell receptor (beta chain) stems from a study of OX40 agonist ivuxolimab in advanced cancers. Study details: Recorded diagnoses for dose-escalation patients were hepatocellular carcinoma, melanoma, renal cell or head and neck cancer.

The table came from immunoSEQ multiplex PCR; TCRdb's copy has only in-frame clones and leaves some out. The sample consists of about 60,000 clones, approximately 94% of them appearing once. The germline CDR1 and CDR2 sequences are SGHNT and YENEEA. CDR3 size: 14 residues. Trimming stripped 5 bases from V and 10 bases from J, with 20 bases between. A word on this clone: Antigen: not known.

General study points: Undetermined was the antigen specificity of the expanded peripheral T cells.

This sequence was found in an adult with an advanced solid tumor such as melanoma, head and neck, liver or kidney cancer. This rearrangement joins TRBV11-3 to TRBJ2-5; tentatively, D is TRBD2 (5 bases). The specimen comprised CD4+ or CD8+ T cells sorted from blood, sampled in a trial of the OX40 agonist ivuxolimab. The CDR3 coding sequence is TGTGCCAGCAGCCCCAGAGGAGGAATGAAGGTCCAGTACTTC. Translation gives CASSPRGGMKVQYF.